These 9 T cell receptor beta chains share one sample of origin, sequenced in a study of T cells in pancreatic ductal adenocarcinoma. Surgery without prior neoadjuvant therapy was the treatment of the selected pancreatic ductal adenocarcinoma patients. The data were produced by immunoSEQ multiplex PCR, yet TCRdb's version contains in-frame clones alone and is incomplete. This table holds about 29,000 clones, over 85% found once. What was sequenced was PBMCs. These receptors were obtained from a human donor with pancreatic ductal adenocarcinoma.

This sequence joins TRBV4-1 and TRBJ2-1; 13 nucleotides match TRBD2. Germline trimming cut 4 bases from V and 1 base from J; bases unmatched to any gene: 7. The CDR3 length is 18 residues. Looked up from germline, CDR1 is MGHRA and CDR2 is YSYEKL. CDR3 DNA: TGCGCCAGCAGCCCCTGGACTAGCGGGAGAGGGTCCTACAATGAGCAGTTCTTC. This translates into CASSPWTSGRGSYNEQFF.

V usage is TRBV7-9 and J usage is TRBJ1-1, with D perhaps TRBD1 (5 bases). The length of the CDR3 is 14 residues. The V gene lost 1 base and the J gene lost 7 bases, with 13 bases spanning the gap. The germline V gene has CDR1 SEHNR and CDR2 FQNEAQ (reference sequence). The CDR3 DNA reads TGTGCCAGCAGCTTAGTGGGACGGGTTGGTGAAGCTTTCTTT. Translation gives CASSLVGRVGEAFF.

The chain has TRBV11-3 and TRBJ2-1; D is unresolved. The CDR3 length is 13 residues. CDR1 and CDR2 from the germline V gene are SGHNT and YENEEA. V lost 1 base and J 6 bases, leaving 7 bases between the germline ends. CDR3 protein: CASSLVSSNEQFF. The CDR3 DNA reads TGTGCCAGCAGCTTAGTGTCTAGCAATGAGCAGTTCTTC.

The rearrangement joins TRBV21-1 to TRBJ2-5; the table's D gene call, TRBD2, was not cross checked with the DNA. TRBV21-1 represents a pseudogene. The CDR3 length is 19 residues. Written as DNA, the CDR3 is TGTGCCAGCAGCAAATGTCGGGCTAGCGGGCTAAACATCCAAGAGACCCAGTACTTC. It encodes CASSKCRASGLNIQETQYF.

V and J are TRBV7-9 and TRBJ2-7, with 10 bases lining up with TRBD2. The CDR3 contains 18 residues. V dropped 5 bases and J dropped 4; count of bases not matched to a gene: 17. Germline assignment: CDR1 SEHNR and CDR2 FQNEAQ (reference sequence). The CDR3 region has the DNA TGTGCCAGCAGCCTCAATACAATAGCGGGAGGAATCGTATACGAGCAGTACTTC. Residues: CASSLNTIAGGIVYEQYF.

This chain uses TRBV29-1 with TRBJ1-1; D perhaps matches TRBD1 (6 bases). This CDR3 is 13 amino acids long. Trimming cost V 5 bases and J 7 bases, with 17 bases left between them. CDR1 is SQVTM and CDR2 is ANQGSEA in the germline V gene. The chain's CDR3 is CSVLWETQGEAFF. The CDR3 DNA reads as TGCAGCGTTTTATGGGAAACACAGGGTGAAGCTTTCTTT.

The CDR3 sequence is CASGQGGGQPQHF. DNA of the CDR3: TGTGCCAGCGGACAGGGCGGTGGGCAGCCCCAGCATTTT. The V call is TRBV21-1, the J call TRBJ1-5; TRBD1 was called by the table and not checked on the DNA. TRBV21-1 is a listed pseudogene. The CDR3 consists of 13 residues.

The chain is built from TRBV5-6 and TRBJ1-1, with D hard to call. CDR1 SGHDT and CDR2 YYEEEE come from the germline V gene. The V gene lost 7 bases and the J gene lost 2 bases, with 12 bases spanning the gap. This CDR3 is built from 13 residues. DNA for the CDR3: TGTGCCAGCCGCCGGAGGGCAAACACTGAAGCTTTCTTT. This encodes CASRRRANTEAFF.

The rearrangement joins TRBV15 to TRBJ1-1; TRBD1 might be the D (5 bases). V was shortened by 1 base and J by 0 bases, with 15 bases between the two germline ends. Looked up from germline, CDR1 is LNHNV and CDR2 is YYDKDF (reference sequence). The CDR3 spans 17 residues. The CDR3 protein is CATSRGGGSSLNTEAFF. The CDR3 DNA reads TGTGCCACCAGCAGAGGTGGGGGAAGCAGCTTGAACACTGAAGCTTTCTTT.